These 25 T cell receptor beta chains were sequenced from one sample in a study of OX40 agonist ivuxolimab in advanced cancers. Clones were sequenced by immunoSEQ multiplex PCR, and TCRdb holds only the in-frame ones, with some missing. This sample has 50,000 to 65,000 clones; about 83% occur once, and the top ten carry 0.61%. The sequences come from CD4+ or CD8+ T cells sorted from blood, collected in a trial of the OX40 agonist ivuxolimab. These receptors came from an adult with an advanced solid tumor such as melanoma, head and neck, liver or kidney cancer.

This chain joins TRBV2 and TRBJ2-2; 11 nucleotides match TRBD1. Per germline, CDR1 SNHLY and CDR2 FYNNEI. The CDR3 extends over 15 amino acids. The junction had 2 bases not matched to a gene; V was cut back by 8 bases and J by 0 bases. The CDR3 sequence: CASRGQGANTGELFF. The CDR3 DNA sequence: TGTGCCAGCCGGGGACAGGGGGCGAACACCGGGGAGCTGTTTTTT.

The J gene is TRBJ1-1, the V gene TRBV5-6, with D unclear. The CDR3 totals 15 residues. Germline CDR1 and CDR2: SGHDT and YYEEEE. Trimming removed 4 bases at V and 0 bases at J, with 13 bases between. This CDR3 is CASSPHPGMNTEAFF. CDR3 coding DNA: TGTGCCAGCAGCCCGCACCCAGGTATGAACACTGAAGCTTTCTTT.

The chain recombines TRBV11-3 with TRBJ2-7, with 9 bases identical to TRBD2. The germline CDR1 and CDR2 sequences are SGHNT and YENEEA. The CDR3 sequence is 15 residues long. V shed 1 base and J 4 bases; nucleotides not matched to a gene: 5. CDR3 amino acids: CASSLGGTSQYEQYF. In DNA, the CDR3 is TGTGCCAGCAGCTTAGGCGGGACTAGCCAGTACGAGCAGTACTTC.

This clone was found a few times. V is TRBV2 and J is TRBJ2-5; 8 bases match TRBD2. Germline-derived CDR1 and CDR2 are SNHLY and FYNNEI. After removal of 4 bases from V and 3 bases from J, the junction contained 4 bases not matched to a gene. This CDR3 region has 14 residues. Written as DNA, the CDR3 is TGTGCCAGCAGTGCTCTTAGCGGGAAAGAGACCCAGTACTTC. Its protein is CASSALSGKETQYF.

The DNA for the CDR3 is TGTGCAGTCCTTGGCCCTACACCCCCCCGGGAGCTGTTTTTT. This sequence encodes CAVLGPTPPRELFF. The V call is TRBV21-1, the J call TRBJ2-2. TRBV21-1 is listed as a pseudogene. The CDR3 spans 14 residues.

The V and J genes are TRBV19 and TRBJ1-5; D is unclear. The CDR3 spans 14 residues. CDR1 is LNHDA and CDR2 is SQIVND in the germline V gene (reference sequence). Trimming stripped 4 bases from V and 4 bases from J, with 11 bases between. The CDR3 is CASSTVRRNQPQHF. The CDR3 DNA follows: TGTGCCAGTAGTACAGTAAGGCGAAATCAGCCCCAGCATTTT. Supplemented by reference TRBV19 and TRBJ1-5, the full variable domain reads DGGITQSPKYLFRKEGQNVTLSCEQNLNHDAMYWYRQDPGQGLRLIYYSQIVNDFQKGDIAEGYSVSREKKESFPLTVTSAQKNPTAFYLCASSTVRRNQPQHFGDGTRLSIL.

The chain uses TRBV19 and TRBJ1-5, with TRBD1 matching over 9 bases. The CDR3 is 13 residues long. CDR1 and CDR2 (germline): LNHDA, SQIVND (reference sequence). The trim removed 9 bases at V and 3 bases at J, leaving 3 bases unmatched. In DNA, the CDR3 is TGTGCCAGCAGGGACAGGGTCAATCAGCCCCAGCATTTT. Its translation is CASRDRVNQPQHF.

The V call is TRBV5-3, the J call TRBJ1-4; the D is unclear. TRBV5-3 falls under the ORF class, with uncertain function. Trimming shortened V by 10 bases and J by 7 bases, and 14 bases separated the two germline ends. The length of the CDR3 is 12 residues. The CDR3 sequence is CAPPPAGEKLFF. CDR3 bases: TGTGCCCCTCCCCCGGCAGGTGAAAAACTGTTTTTT.

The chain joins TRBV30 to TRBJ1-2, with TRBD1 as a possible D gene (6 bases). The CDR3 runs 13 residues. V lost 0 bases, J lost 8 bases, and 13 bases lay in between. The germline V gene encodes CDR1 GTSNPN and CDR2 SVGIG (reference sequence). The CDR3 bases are TGTGCCTGGAGTGTATTACAGGGAAGGGGCTACACCTTC. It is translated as CAWSVLQGRGYTF.

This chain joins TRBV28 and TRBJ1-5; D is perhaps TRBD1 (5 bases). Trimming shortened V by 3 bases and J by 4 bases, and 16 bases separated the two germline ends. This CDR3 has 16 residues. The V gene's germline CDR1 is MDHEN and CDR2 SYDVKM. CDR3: CASSFPSGFGNQPQHF. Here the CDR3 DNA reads TGTGCCAGCAGTTTCCCATCAGGGTTCGGGAATCAGCCCCAGCATTTT. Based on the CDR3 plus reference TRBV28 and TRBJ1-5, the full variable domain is DVKVTQSSRYLVKRTGEKVFLECVQDMDHENMFWYRQDPGLGLRLIYFSYDVKMKEKGDIPEGYSVSREKKERFSLILESASTNQTSMYLCASSFPSGFGNQPQHFGDGTRLSIL.

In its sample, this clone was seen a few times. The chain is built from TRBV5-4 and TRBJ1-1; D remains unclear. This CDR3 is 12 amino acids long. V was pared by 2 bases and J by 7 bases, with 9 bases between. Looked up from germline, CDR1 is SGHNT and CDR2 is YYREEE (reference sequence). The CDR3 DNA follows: TGTGCCAGCAGCTTAGGCCCAGGTGAAGCTTTCTTT. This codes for CASSLGPGEAFF. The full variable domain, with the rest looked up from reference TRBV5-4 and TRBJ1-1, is ETGVTQSPTHLIKTRGQQVTLRCSSQSGHNTVSWYQQALGQGPQFIFQYYREEENGRGNFPPRFSGLQFPNYSSELNVNALELDDSALYLCASSLGPGEAFFGQGTRLTVV.

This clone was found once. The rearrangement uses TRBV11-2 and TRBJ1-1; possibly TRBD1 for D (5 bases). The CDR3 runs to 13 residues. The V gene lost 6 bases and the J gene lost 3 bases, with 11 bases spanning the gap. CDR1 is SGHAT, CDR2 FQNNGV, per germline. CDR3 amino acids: CASSSMGHTEAFF. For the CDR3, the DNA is TGTGCCAGCAGTTCAATGGGACACACTGAAGCTTTCTTT.

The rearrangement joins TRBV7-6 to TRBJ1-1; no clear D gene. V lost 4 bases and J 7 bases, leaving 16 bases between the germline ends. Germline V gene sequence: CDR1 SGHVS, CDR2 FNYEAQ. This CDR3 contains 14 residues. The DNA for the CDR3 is TGTGCCAGCAGCTATCAAGGAGGACTTGGTGAAGCTTTCTTT. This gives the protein CASSYQGGLGEAFF. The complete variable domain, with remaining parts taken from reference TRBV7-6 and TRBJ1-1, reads GAGVSQSPRYKVTKRGQDVALRCDPISGHVSLYWYRQALGQGPEFLTYFNYEAQQDKSGLPNDRFSAERPEGSISTLTIQRTEQRDSAMYRCASSYQGGLGEAFFGQGTRLTVV.

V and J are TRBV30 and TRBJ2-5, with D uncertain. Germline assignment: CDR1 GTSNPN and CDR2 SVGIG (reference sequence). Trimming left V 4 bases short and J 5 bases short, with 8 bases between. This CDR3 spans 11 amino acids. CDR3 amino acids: CAWTGRETQYF. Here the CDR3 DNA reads TGTGCCTGGACCGGTAGGGAGACCCAGTACTTC.

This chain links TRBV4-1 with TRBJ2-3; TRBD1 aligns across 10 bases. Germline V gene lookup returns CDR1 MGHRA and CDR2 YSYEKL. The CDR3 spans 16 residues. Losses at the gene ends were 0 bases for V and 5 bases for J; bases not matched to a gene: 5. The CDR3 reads CASSQDRDRGVDTQYF. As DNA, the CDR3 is TGCGCCAGCAGCCAAGACCGGGACAGGGGAGTAGATACGCAGTATTTT.

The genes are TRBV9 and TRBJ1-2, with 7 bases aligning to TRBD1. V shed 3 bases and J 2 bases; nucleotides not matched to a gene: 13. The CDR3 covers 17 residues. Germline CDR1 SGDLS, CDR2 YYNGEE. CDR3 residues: CASSAPREGGSNYGYTF. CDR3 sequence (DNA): TGTGCCAGCAGCGCCCCTCGTGAAGGGGGCTCGAACTATGGCTACACCTTC.

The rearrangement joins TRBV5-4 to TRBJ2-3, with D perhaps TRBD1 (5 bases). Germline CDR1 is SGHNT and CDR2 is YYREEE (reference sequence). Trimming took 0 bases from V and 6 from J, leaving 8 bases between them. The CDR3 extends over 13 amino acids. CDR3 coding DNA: TGTGCCAGCAGCTTGGGGGGCAGTGATACGCAGTATTTT. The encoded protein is CASSLGGSDTQYF.

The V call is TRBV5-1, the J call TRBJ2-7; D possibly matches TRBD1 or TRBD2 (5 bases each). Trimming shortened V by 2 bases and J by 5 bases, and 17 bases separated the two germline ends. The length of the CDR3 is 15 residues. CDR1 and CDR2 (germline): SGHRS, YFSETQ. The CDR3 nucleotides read TGCGCCAGCAGCTTATCCGGGACCCCGGTGGACGAGCAGTACTTC. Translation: CASSLSGTPVDEQYF.

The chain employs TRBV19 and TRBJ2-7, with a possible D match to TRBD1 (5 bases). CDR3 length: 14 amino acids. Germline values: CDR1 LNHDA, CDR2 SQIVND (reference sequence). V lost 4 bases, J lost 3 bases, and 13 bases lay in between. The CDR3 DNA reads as TGTGCCAGTAGTACCCCAGGGATACACTACGAGCAGTACTTC. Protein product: CASSTPGIHYEQYF.

The CDR3 nucleotides read TGTGCCAGCAGCTTAGACGGGAAGGTGGCAGATACGCAGTATTTT. Amino acid sequence: CASSLDGKVADTQYF. The chain has TRBV7-6 and TRBJ2-3, with D possibly TRBD2 on 5 matching bases. Germline CDR1 and CDR2: SGHVS and FNYEAQ. The V and J ends lost 1 base and 4 bases respectively, with 12 bases between them. There are 15 residues in the CDR3.

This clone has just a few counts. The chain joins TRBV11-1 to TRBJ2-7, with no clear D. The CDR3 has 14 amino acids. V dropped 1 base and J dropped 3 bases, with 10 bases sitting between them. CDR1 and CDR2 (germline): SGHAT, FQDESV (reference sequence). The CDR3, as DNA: TGTGCCAGCAGCTTAGAAGGGCGACACTACGAGCAGTACTTC. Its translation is CASSLEGRHYEQYF.

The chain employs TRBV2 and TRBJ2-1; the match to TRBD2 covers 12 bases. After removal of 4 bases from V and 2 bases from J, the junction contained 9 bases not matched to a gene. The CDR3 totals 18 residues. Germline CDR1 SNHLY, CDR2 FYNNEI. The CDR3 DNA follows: TGTGCCAGCAGTGCAGGGCCTAGCGGGAGGGGGGCCTACAATGAGCAGTTCTTC. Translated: CASSAGPSGRGAYNEQFF.

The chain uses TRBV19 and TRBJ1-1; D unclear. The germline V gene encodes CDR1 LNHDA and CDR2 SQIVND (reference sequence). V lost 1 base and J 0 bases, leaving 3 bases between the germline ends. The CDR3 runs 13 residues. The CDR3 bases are TGTGCCAGTAGTATAGCTCTGAACACTGAAGCTTTCTTT. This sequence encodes CASSIALNTEAFF.

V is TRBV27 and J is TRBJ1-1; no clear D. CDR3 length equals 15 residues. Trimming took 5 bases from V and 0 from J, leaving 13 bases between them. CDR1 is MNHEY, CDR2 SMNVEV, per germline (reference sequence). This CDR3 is CASSPPGRMNTEAFF. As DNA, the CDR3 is TGTGCCAGCAGTCCCCCCGGCAGGATGAACACTGAAGCTTTCTTT.

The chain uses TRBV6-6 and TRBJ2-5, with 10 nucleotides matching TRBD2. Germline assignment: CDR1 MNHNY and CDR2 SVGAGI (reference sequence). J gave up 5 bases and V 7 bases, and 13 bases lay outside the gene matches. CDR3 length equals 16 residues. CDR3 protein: CASNRLAGLGIETQYF. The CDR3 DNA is TGTGCCAGCAACAGACTAGCGGGCTTGGGGATCGAGACCCAGTACTTC.